The 12 T cell receptor beta chains below come from one sample, sequenced in a study of T-cell memory formation after mild COVID-19. TCRdb recomputed calls from the 5' RACE reads with MiXCR, one row per CDR3 protein. The table lists about 430,000 distinct CDR3 sequences, about 24% of them singletons. The sequencing sample was made of PBMCs or a T cell subset sorted from them (not recorded which). The receptors here all came from an adult woman who had mild COVID-19 (a few samples of this study predate the infection). Cell type and time point are not known.

This clonotype has only a few counts. V is TRBV6-6 and J is TRBJ1-1; 11 positions match TRBD1. J was trimmed by 8 bases and V by 6 bases; bases with no gene match: 5. The CDR3 loop spans 13 amino acids. In germline, CDR1 is MNHNY, CDR2 SVGAGI (reference sequence). In DNA, the CDR3 is TGTGCCAGCAGCCCGGGACAGGGGGGAGAAGCTTTCTTT. Amino acids: CASSPGQGGEAFF.

The rearrangement links TRBV7-3 to TRBJ2-1; 10 bases fit TRBD2. The CDR3 has 16 amino acids. J lost 4 bases, V lost 5 bases, and 8 bases had no gene match. Germline CDR1 is SGHTA and CDR2 is FQGTGA. The CDR3 region has the DNA TGTGCCAGCAGCCCCGAGGGGGGACTAGCGTACAATGAGCAGTTCTTC. It codes for CASSPEGGLAYNEQFF.

This clonotype was recorded a few times. The V and J genes are TRBV10-3 and TRBJ2-5, with 8 bases that match TRBD1. CDR1 ENHRY and CDR2 SYGVKD come from the germline V gene. V shed 8 bases, J shed 5 bases, and the junction held 4 bases outside the gene matches. This CDR3 contains 12 residues. CDR3 amino acids: CAIGQGRETQYF. CDR3 nucleotide sequence: TGTGCCATCGGACAGGGAAGGGAGACCCAGTACTTC.

The chain recombines TRBV4-1 with TRBJ1-2; tentatively, D is TRBD1 (6 bases). The CDR3 length is 14 residues. Germline lookup yields CDR1 MGHRA and CDR2 YSYEKL. Trimming removed 0 bases at V and 3 bases at J, with 8 bases between. CDR3 sequence (DNA): TGCGCCAGCAGCCAAGATTGGACAGACTATGGCTACACCTTC. Its translation: CASSQDWTDYGYTF.

CDR3 in amino acids: CSARDPAGGLTDTQYF. CDR3 DNA: TGCAGTGCTAGAGATCCGGCGGGGGGGCTGACAGATACGCAGTATTTT. The chain recombines TRBV20-1 with TRBJ2-3, with TRBD2 identical over 9 bases. The CDR3 consists of 16 residues. V lost 0 bases, J lost 3 bases, and 7 bases stayed unmatched. Germline V gene data show CDR1 as DFQATT and CDR2 as SNEGSKA (reference sequence).

In this sample, this clonotype turned up a few times. The rearrangement uses TRBV10-3 and TRBJ2-3; TRBD1 is a possible D gene (5 bases). The CDR3 is made up of 16 amino acids. V gave up 0 bases and J gave up 6 bases, with 16 bases separating them. Germline-derived CDR1 and CDR2 are ENHRY and SYGVKD. This CDR3 is CAISESLTDARDTQYF. The CDR3, as DNA: TGTGCCATCAGTGAGTCTTTGACAGACGCGAGGGATACGCAGTATTTT.

This clonotype was counted only a few times. The chain uses TRBV10-2 and TRBJ1-5, with D uncertain. The ends were cut back, 5 bases at V and 3 bases at J, with 17 bases in the middle. The CDR3 is 16 residues long. CDR1 and CDR2 from the germline V gene are WSHSY and SAAADI. The CDR3 DNA follows: TGCGCCAGCAGTTTTAACGGACCTCACCCCAATCAGCCCCAGCATTTT. Its translation is CASSFNGPHPNQPQHF.

V usage is TRBV7-6 and J usage is TRBJ1-1; no definite D call. The ends were cut back, 5 bases at V and 1 base at J, with 8 bases in the middle. This CDR3 region has 13 residues. Per the germline V gene, CDR1 is SGHVS and CDR2 is FNYEAQ. CDR3 amino acids: CASSSAGNTEAFF. CDR3 coding DNA: TGTGCCAGCAGCAGCGCAGGGAACACTGAAGCTTTCTTT.

The table lists this clonotype with many counts. The V and J genes are TRBV10-3 and TRBJ2-3; D could derive from TRBD1 or TRBD2 (6 bases each). In germline, CDR1 is ENHRY, CDR2 SYGVKD. The CDR3 extends over 15 amino acids. V lost 2 bases, J lost 0 bases, and 9 bases lay in between. The CDR3 reads CAISERGPSTDTQYF. CDR3 DNA: TGTGCCATCAGTGAGCGGGGGCCAAGCACAGATACGCAGTATTTT.

The V gene is TRBV6-2 or TRBV6-3, the J gene TRBJ2-3, with D unclear. V gave up 2 bases and J gave up 5 bases, with 11 bases separating them. The CDR3 is made up of 14 amino acids. Germline CDR1 is MNHEY and CDR2 is SVGEGT. The DNA for the CDR3 is TGTGCCAGCAGTTACGGCCTGGATGGAGATACGCAGTATTTT. This gives the protein CASSYGLDGDTQYF.

This CDR3 is CASSFGQGDEQFF. Here the CDR3 DNA reads TGTGCCAGCAGCTTTGGACAGGGGGATGAGCAGTTCTTC. The chain links TRBV5-8 to TRBJ2-1; 10 bases fit TRBD1. The CDR3 has 13 residues. The ends lost 2 bases at V and 8 bases at J; junction bases unmatched: 1. Germline assignment: CDR1 SGHTS and CDR2 YDEGEE. Combining the CDR3 with reference TRBV5-8 and TRBJ2-1 gives the whole variable domain EAGVTQSPTHLIKTRGQQATLRCSPISGHTSVYWYQQALGLGLQFLLWYDEGEERNRGNFPPRFSGRQFPNYSSELNVNALELEDSALYLCASSFGQGDEQFFGPGTRLTVL.

The chain couples TRBV10-3 to TRBJ2-7; D gene uncertain. Germline V gene data show CDR1 as ENHRY and CDR2 as SYGVKD. The CDR3 totals 11 residues. Between the trimmed V and J ends, which lost 6 bases and 2 bases, there was a span of 5 bases. CDR3 protein: CAISVAYEQYF. Here the CDR3 DNA reads TGTGCCATCAGCGTAGCCTACGAGCAGTACTTC.